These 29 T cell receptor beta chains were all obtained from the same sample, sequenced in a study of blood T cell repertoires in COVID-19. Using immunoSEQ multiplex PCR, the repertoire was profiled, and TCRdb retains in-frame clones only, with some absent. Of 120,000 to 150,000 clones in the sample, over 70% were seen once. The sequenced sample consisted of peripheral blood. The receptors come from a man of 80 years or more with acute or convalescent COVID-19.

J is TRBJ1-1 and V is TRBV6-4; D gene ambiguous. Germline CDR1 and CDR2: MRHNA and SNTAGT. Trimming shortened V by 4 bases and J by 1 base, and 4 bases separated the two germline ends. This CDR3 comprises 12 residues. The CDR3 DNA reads TGTGCCAGCAGTGCGGGGAACACTGAAGCTTTCTTT. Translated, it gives CASSAGNTEAFF.

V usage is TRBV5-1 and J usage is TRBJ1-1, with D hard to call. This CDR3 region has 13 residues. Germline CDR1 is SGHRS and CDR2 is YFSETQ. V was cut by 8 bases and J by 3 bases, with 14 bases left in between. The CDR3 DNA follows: TGCGCCAGTATGGAGGATCGGGACACTGAAGCTTTCTTT. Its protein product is CASMEDRDTEAFF.

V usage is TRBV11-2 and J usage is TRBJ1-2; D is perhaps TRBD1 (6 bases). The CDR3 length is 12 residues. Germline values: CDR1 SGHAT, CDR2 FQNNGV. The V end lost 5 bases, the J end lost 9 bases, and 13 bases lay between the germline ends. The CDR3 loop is CASSPGGHSYTF. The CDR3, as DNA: TGTGCCAGCAGCCCTGGGGGACATAGCTACACCTTC.

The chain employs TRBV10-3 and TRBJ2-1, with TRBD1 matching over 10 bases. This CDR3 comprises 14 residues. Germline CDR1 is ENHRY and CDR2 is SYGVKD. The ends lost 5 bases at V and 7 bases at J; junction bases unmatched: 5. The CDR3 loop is CAISTGQGRNEQFF. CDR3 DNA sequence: TGTGCCATCAGTACGGGACAGGGGCGGAATGAGCAGTTCTTC.

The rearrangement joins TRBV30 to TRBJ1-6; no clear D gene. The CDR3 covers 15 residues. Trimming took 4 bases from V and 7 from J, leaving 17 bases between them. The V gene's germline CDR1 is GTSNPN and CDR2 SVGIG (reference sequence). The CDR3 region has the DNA TGTGCCTGGATGGGCCAAACGTCGGGAAATTCACCCCTCCACTTT. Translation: CAWMGQTSGNSPLHF. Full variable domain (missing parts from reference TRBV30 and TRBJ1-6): SQTIHQWPATLVQPVGSPLSLECTVEGTSNPNLYWYRQAAGRGLQLLFYSVGIGQISSEVPQNLSASRPQDRQFILSSKKLLLSDSGFYLCAWMGQTSGNSPLHFGNGTRLTVT.

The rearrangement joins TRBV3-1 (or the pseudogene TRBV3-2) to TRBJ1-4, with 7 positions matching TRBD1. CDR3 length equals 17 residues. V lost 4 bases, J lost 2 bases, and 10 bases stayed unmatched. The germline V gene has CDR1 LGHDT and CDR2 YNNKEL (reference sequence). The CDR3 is CASSPRTGPWTNEKLFF. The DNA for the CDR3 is TGTGCCAGCAGCCCGAGGACAGGCCCCTGGACTAATGAAAAACTGTTTTTT.

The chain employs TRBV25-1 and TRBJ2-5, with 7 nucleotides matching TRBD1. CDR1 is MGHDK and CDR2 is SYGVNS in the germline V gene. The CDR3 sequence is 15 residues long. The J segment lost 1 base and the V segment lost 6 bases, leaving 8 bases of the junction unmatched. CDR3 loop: CASSTISGGQETQYF. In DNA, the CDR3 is TGTGCCAGCAGCACCATTTCAGGGGGCCAAGAGACCCAGTACTTC.

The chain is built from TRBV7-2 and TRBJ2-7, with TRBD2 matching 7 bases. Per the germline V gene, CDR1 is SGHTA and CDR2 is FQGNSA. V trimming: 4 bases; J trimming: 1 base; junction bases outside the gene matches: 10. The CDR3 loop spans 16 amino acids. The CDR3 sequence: CASSSGSSGWSYEQYF. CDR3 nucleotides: TGTGCCAGCAGCTCCGGTTCTAGCGGTTGGTCCTACGAGCAGTACTTC. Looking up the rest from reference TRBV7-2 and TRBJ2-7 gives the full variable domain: GAGVSQSPSNKVTEKGKDVELRCDPISGHTALYWYRQSLGQGLEFLIYFQGNSAPDKSGLPSDRFSAERTGGSVSTLTIQRTQQEDSAVYLCASSSGSSGWSYEQYFGPGTRLTVT.

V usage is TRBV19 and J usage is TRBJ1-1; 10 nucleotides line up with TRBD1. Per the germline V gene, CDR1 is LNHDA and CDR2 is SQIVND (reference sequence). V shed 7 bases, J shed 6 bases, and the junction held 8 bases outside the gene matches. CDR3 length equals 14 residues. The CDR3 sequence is CASTSEGQGAEAFF. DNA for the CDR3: TGTGCCAGTACCTCCGAAGGACAGGGGGCTGAAGCTTTCTTT.

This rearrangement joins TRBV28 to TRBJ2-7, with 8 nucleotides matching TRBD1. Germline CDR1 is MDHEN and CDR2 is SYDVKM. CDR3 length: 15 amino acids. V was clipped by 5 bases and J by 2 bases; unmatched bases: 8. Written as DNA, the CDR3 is TGTGCCAGCAGTCCAAACAGGGGGGCGACCTACGAGCAGTACTTC. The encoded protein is CASSPNRGATYEQYF.

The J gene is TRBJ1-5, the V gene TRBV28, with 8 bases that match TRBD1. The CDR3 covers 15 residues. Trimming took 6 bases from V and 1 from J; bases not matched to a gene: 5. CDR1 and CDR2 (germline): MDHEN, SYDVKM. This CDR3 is CASSRTGRSNQPQHF. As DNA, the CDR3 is TGTGCCAGCAGCCGGACAGGGAGGAGCAATCAGCCCCAGCATTTT. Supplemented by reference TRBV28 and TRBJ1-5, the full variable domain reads DVKVTQSSRYLVKRTGEKVFLECVQDMDHENMFWYRQDPGLGLRLIYFSYDVKMKEKGDIPEGYSVSREKKERFSLILESASTNQTSMYLCASSRTGRSNQPQHFGDGTRLSIL.

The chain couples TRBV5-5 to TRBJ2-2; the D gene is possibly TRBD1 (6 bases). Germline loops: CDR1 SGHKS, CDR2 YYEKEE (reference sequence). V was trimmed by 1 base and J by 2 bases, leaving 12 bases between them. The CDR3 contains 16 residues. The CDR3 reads CASSLLGTLNTGELFF. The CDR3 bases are TGTGCCAGCAGCTTGTTAGGGACACTTAACACCGGGGAGCTGTTTTTT.

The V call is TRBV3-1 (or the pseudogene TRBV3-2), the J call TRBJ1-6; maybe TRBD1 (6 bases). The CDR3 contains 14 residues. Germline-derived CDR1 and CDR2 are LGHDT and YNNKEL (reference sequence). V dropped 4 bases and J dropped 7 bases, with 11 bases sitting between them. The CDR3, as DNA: TGTGCCAGCAGCCCGACCAGGGGAAATTCACCCCTCCACTTT. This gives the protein CASSPTRGNSPLHF.

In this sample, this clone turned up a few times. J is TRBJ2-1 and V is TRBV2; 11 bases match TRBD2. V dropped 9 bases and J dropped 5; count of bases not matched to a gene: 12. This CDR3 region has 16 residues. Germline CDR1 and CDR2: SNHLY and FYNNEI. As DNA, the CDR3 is TGTGCCAGGAACTCTGCACTAGCGGGAGAAAACAATGAGCAGTTCTTC. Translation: CARNSALAGENNEQFF.

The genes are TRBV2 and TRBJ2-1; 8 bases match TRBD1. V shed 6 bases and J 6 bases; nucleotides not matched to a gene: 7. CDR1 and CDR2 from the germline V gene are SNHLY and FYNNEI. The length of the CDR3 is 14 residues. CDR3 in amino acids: CASRDRVGFNEQFF. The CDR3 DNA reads TGTGCCAGCAGGGACAGGGTAGGGTTCAATGAGCAGTTCTTC.

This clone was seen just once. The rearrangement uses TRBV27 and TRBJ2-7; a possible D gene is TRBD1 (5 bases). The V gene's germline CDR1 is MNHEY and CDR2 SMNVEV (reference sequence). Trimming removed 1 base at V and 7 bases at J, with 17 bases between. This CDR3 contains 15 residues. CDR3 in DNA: TGTGCCAGCAGTTTATTCAGTCCCCCCTCAGGGGAGCAGTACTTC. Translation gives CASSLFSPPSGEQYF.

The CDR3 spells CASTRGGAHEKLFF. CDR3 sequence (DNA): TGTGCCAGCACCCGAGGGGGCGCGCATGAAAAACTGTTTTTT. The J gene is TRBJ1-4, the V gene TRBV28; 7 bases match TRBD1. V dropped 7 bases and J dropped 6; count of bases not matched to a gene: 8. Germline CDR1 MDHEN, CDR2 SYDVKM. The CDR3 covers 14 residues.

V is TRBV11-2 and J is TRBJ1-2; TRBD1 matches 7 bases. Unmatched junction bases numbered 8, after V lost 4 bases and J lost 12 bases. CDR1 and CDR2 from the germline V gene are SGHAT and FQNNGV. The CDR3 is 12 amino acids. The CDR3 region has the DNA TGTGCCAGCAGCTCCCCGACAGGGTGGAACACCTTC. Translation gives CASSSPTGWNTF.

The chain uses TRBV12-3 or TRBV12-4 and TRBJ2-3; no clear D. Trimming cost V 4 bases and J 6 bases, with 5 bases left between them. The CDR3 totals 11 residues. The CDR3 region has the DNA TGTGCCAGCAGTTCCCAGGATACGCAGTATTTT. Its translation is CASSSQDTQYF.

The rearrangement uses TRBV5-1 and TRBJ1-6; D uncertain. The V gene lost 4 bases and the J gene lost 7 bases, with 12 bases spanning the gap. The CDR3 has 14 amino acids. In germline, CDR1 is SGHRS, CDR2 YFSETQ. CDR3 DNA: TGCGCCAGCAGCCCCGGACTGGGGAATTCACCCCTCCACTTT. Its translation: CASSPGLGNSPLHF.

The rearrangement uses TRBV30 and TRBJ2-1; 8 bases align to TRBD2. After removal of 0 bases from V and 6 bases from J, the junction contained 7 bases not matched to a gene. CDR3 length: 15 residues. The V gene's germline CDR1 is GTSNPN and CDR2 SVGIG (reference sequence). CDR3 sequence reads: CAWSVYTSGSNEQFF. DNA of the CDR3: TGTGCCTGGAGTGTATATACTAGCGGCTCCAATGAGCAGTTCTTC.

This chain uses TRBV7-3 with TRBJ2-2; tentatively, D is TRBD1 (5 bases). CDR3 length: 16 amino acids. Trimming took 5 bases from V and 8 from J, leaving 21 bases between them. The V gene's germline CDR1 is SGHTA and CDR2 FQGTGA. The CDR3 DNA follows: TGTGCCAGCAGCCGTAACGCAGCAGGGAATGGTGGGGAGCTGTTTTTT. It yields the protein CASSRNAAGNGGELFF.

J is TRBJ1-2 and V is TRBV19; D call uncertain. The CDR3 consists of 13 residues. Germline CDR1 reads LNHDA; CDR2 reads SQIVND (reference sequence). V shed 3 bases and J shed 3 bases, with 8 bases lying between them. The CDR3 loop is CASSIGPYYGYTF. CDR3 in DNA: TGTGCCAGTAGTATTGGGCCCTACTATGGCTACACCTTC.

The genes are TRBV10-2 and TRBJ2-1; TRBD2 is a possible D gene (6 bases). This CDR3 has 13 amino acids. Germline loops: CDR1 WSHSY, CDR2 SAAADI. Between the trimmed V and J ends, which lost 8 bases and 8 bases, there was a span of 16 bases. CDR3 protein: CASWRDRADEQFF. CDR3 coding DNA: TGCGCCAGCTGGAGGGATCGAGCGGATGAGCAGTTCTTC.

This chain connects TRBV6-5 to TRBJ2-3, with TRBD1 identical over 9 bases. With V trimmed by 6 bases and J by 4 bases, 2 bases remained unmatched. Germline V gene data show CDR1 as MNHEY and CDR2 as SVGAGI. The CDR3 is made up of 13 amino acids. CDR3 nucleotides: TGTGCCAGCAGGTGGACAGGGGCAGATACGCAGTATTTT. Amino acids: CASRWTGADTQYF.

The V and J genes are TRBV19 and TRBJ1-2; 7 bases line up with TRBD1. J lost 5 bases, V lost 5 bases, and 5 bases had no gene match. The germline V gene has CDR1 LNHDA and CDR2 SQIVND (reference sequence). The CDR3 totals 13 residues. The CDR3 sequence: CASSGRTGYGYTF. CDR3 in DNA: TGTGCCAGTAGTGGGCGGACAGGATATGGCTACACCTTC.

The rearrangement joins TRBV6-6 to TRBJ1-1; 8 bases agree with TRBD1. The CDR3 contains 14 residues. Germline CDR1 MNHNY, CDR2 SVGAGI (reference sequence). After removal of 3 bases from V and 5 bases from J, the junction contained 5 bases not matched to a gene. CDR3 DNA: TGTGCCAGCAGTTATACAGGGGGACGGACTGAAGCTTTCTTT. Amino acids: CASSYTGGRTEAFF.

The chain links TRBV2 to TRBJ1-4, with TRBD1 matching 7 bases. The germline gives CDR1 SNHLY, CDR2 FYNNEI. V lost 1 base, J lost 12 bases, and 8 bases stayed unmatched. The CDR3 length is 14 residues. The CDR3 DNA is TGTGCCAGCAGTGAAGTGGGGGGCAGGGGGGAACTGTTTTTT. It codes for CASSEVGGRGELFF.

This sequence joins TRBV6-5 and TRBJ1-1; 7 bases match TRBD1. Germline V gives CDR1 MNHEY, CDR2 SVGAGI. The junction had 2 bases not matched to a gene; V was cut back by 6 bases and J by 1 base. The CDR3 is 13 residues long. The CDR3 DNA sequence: TGTGCCAGCAGAGGGACAGCGAACACTGAAGCTTTCTTT. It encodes CASRGTANTEAFF.